The 14 T cell receptor beta chains presented below share a single source sample, sequenced in a study of T-cell memory formation after mild COVID-19. MiXCR, run by TCRdb on the 5' RACE reads, gives a single entry per CDR3 protein. Here the sample spans a few hundred thousand distinct CDR3 sequences, roughly 15% being singletons. The sequenced material came from PBMCs or a T cell subset sorted from them (not recorded which). Receptors were obtained from a man younger than 30 who had mild COVID-19 (a few samples of this study predate the infection). Cell type and time point are not known.

This clonotype appeared a few times. The chain employs TRBV12-3 or TRBV12-4 and TRBJ1-1; no clear D gene. Trimming removed 3 bases at V and 2 bases at J, with 13 bases between. The CDR3 spans 15 residues. CDR3: CASSFSSPSNTEAFF. CDR3 nucleotide sequence: TGTGCCAGCAGTTTTTCGTCCCCGTCAAACACTGAAGCTTTCTTT.

Only a few counts were recorded for this clonotype. V and J are TRBV7-3 and TRBJ2-5, with D unclear. Germline values: CDR1 SGHTA, CDR2 FQGTGA. The length of the CDR3 is 13 residues. The V end lost 3 bases, the J end lost 5 bases, and 10 bases lay between the germline ends. CDR3 sequence (DNA): TGTGCCAGCAGCTTTGCCAAAGAGGAGACCCAGTACTTC. This gives the protein CASSFAKEETQYF.

This sequence joins TRBV20-1 and TRBJ1-5; TRBD1 matches at 10 bases. CDR1 is DFQATT, CDR2 SNEGSKA, per germline (reference sequence). The V segment lost 5 bases and the J segment 5 bases; nucleotides outside the gene matches: 6. The CDR3 length is 14 residues. CDR3 in DNA: TGCAGTGCTGTACCCGGGACAGGGGATCAGCCCCAGCATTTT. This gives the protein CSAVPGTGDQPQHF.

V and J are TRBV5-1 and TRBJ1-3, with a tentative D call TRBD1 (6 bases). Germline V gives CDR1 SGHRS, CDR2 YFSETQ. V lost 4 bases, J lost 0 bases, and 11 bases lay in between. This CDR3 contains 15 residues. CDR3 loop: CASSTGTFSGNTIYF. The CDR3 nucleotides read TGCGCCAGCAGCACTGGGACATTCTCTGGAAACACCATATATTTT.

The sample holds many counts of this clonotype. The V call is TRBV7-2, the J call TRBJ1-2, with D unresolved. The CDR3 spans 15 residues. Trimming shortened V by 8 bases and J by 3 bases, and 19 bases separated the two germline ends. Germline V gene lookup returns CDR1 SGHTA and CDR2 FQGNSA. CDR3 in amino acids: CASGRGQVWDYGYTF. The DNA for the CDR3 is TGTGCCAGCGGGCGAGGGCAGGTGTGGGACTATGGCTACACCTTC. Using reference TRBV7-2 and TRBJ1-2 for the parts outside the CDR3, the full variable domain is GAGVSQSPSNKVTEKGKDVELRCDPISGHTALYWYRQSLGQGLEFLIYFQGNSAPDKSGLPSDRFSAERTGGSVSTLTIQRTQQEDSAVYLCASGRGQVWDYGYTFGSGTRLTVV.

The sample holds a few counts of this clonotype. This sequence joins TRBV6-5 and TRBJ1-2, with D unresolved. The CDR3 contains 13 residues. V was shortened by 0 bases and J by 8 bases, with 10 bases between the two germline ends. From germline, CDR1 is MNHEY and CDR2 SVGAGI. CDR3 in amino acids: CASSYSIQMGYTF. DNA of the CDR3: TGTGCCAGCAGTTACTCGATACAGATGGGCTACACCTTC.

V gene TRBV11-2 combines with J gene TRBJ1-1; 7 bases map to TRBD1. Germline trimming cut 5 bases from V and 4 bases from J; bases unmatched to any gene: 10. The CDR3 is made up of 15 amino acids. Per germline, CDR1 SGHAT and CDR2 FQNNGV. CDR3 protein: CASSGSDRVVTEAFF. In DNA form, the CDR3 reads TGTGCCAGCAGCGGCTCTGACAGGGTTGTCACTGAAGCTTTCTTT.

The chain uses TRBV20-1 and TRBJ2-7, with no clear D. Per germline, CDR1 DFQATT and CDR2 SNEGSKA (reference sequence). Trimming took 0 bases from V and 3 from J, leaving 12 bases between them. The CDR3 is made up of 14 amino acids. The CDR3 here is CSAREDVSSYEQYF. The CDR3 DNA sequence: TGCAGTGCTAGAGAGGACGTCTCGAGCTACGAGCAGTACTTC.

The chain employs TRBV4-3 and TRBJ2-3; the match to TRBD1 covers 7 bases. Germline CDR1 is LGHNA and CDR2 is YSLEER. V lost 0 bases, J lost 4 bases, and 10 bases stayed unmatched. The CDR3 is 17 residues long. Here the CDR3 reads CASSQEPKGGWADTQYF. DNA for the CDR3: TGCGCCAGCAGCCAAGAGCCAAAAGGGGGCTGGGCAGATACGCAGTATTTT.

This clonotype occurred a few times. The chain is built from TRBV25-1 and TRBJ2-5; D is possibly TRBD1 or TRBD2 (5 bases each). Trimming removed 0 bases from V and 10 bases from J, with 12 bases in between. The CDR3 sequence is 13 residues long. Germline values: CDR1 MGHDK, CDR2 SYGVNS. The CDR3 DNA reads as TGTGCCAGCAGTGAATATGGGACGCCGAACCAGTACTTC. It encodes CASSEYGTPNQYF.

The chain uses TRBV27 and TRBJ2-4, with D possibly TRBD2 on 6 matching bases. Germline V gene data show CDR1 as MNHEY and CDR2 as SMNVEV (reference sequence). Deletions cut 6 bases from V and 4 bases from J, with 16 bases between. The CDR3 extends over 15 amino acids. The CDR3 coding sequence is TGTGCCAGCAGAACCCTTCTGGGGGGAAAAAACATTCAGTACTTC. As protein: CASRTLLGGKNIQYF.

The chain uses TRBV3-1 and TRBJ2-5; weak D call: TRBD2 (6 bases). CDR3 size: 12 residues. Germline CDR1 and CDR2: LGHDT and YNNKEL (reference sequence). The CDR3 bases are TGTGCTTGCGGGAACGACCAAGAGACCCAGTACTTC. It yields the protein CACGNDQETQYF.

This clonotype showed up just a few times. V gene TRBV7-8 combines with J gene TRBJ2-7; the D gene is possibly TRBD2 (5 bases). The CDR3 loop spans 13 amino acids. The V end lost 5 bases, the J end lost 2 bases, and 10 bases lay between the germline ends. Germline CDR1 SGHVS, CDR2 FQNEAQ. CDR3 protein: CASSPTSPYEQYV. The CDR3 DNA follows: TGTGCCAGCAGCCCAACTAGTCCCTACGAGCAGTACGTC.

The chain joins TRBV7-9 to TRBJ2-7; maybe TRBD1 (5 bases). The germline CDR1 and CDR2 sequences are SEHNR and FQNEAQ (reference sequence). This CDR3 is built from 16 residues. V lost 4 bases to trimming and J lost 1 base, with 17 bases between them. The CDR3, as DNA: TGTGCCAGCAGCTCAAATGGGGCCGTGGGGTCCTACGAGCAGTACTTC. It yields the protein CASSSNGAVGSYEQYF.